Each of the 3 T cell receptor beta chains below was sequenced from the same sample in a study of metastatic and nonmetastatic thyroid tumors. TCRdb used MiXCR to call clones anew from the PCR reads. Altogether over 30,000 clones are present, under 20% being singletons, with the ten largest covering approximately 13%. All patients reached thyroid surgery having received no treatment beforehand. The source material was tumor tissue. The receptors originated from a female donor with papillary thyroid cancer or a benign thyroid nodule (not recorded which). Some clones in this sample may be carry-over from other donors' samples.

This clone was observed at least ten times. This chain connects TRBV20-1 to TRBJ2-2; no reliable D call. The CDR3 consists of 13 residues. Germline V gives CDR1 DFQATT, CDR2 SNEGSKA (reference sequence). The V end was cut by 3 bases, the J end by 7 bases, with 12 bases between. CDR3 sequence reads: CSASYSANGELFF. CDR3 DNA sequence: TGCAGTGCTAGTTACTCGGCGAACGGGGAGCTGTTTTTT.

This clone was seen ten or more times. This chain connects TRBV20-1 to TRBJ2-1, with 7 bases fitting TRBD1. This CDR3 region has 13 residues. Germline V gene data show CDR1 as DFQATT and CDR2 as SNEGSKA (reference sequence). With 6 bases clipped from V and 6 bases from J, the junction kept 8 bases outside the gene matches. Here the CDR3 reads CSARGNGVNEQFF. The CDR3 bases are TGCAGTGCCAGGGGGAACGGGGTCAATGAGCAGTTCTTC.

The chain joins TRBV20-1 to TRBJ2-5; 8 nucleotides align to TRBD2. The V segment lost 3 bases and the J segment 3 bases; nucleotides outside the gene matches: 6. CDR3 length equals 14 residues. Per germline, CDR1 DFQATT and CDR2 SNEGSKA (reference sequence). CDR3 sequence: CSARPGTRKETQYF. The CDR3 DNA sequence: TGCAGTGCTAGGCCCGGGACTAGAAAAGAGACCCAGTACTTC.